This entry features one T cell receptor (beta chain) sequence. This CDR3 is 13 amino acids long. Trimming shortened V by 7 bases and J by 5 bases, and 17 bases separated the two germline ends. CDR1 SQVTM and CDR2 ANQGSEA come from the germline V gene. This specimen belongs to a study of blood T cell repertoires in COVID-19. Study context: Both acute and convalescent COVID-19 samples were obtained from the United States, Italy and Spain. From T cells, B-cell-depleted T cells, or PBMCs came the material, which was cDNA or gDNA.

Authors' analysis steps: Using reference gene primer amplification, nucleated cell counts were estimated. Produced via immunoSEQ multiplex PCR; TCRdb's table is partial and in-frame only. From that table come the V and J calls and clone size; the DNA was used to work out D and trimming. The data contain over 95,000 clones, over 80% of them singletons. The V and J genes are TRBV29-1 and TRBJ1-2, with D hard to call. Source material: peripheral blood. This clonotype was obtained from a woman aged 50 to 60 with acute or convalescent COVID-19. This CDR3 is CSATPSDSYGYTF. CDR3 nucleotides: TGCAGCGCCACTCCATCCGATTCTTATGGCTACACCTTC.